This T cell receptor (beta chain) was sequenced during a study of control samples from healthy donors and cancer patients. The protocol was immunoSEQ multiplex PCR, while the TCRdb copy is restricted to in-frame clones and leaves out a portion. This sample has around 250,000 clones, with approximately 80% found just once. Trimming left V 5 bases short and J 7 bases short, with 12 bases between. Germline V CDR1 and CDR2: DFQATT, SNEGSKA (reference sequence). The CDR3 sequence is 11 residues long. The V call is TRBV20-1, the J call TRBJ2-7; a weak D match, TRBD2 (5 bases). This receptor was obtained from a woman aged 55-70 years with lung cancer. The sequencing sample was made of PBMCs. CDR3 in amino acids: CSARSDLEQYF. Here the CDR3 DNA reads TGCAGTGCTCGGTCGGACTTGGAGCAGTACTTC.